The clone carrying this T cell receptor beta chain has a count of ten or more. These data originate in a study of identical twins. In TCRdb, the 5' RACE reads were re-called with MiXCR into one record per CDR3 protein. The sample yields about 520,000 distinct CDR3 sequences, 22% seen once. V shed 6 bases and J 1 base; nucleotides not matched to a gene: 5. The CDR3 is 13 amino acids. The V gene's germline CDR1 is SQVTM and CDR2 ANQGSEA. These data were also filed under a second study, of T cells expressing NK-cell markers.

This chain links TRBV29-1 with TRBJ1-1; 7 nucleotides line up with TRBD1. The source is a woman aged 18-30 years in good health. Specimen: CD4+ T cells sorted from blood. CDR3 bases: TGCAGCGTCGTGGGACAGCCGAACACTGAAGCTTTCTTT. Translating it yields CSVVGQPNTEAFF.